The entry below gives a single T cell receptor beta chain sequence along with its context. Its target is not known. The source of the sample is a study of tissue T cells after allogeneic stem cell transplantation. Study-wide results and caveats: Which tissue TCRs were alloreactive or antigen-specific was not determined. Some clones might be persisting host cells.

This table comes from immunoSEQ multiplex PCR, and its TCRdb copy is limited to in-frame clones, with some not included. The sample has 25,000 to 30,000 clones; 91% are singletons. The CDR3 has 15 residues. Unmatched junction bases numbered 3, after V lost 1 base and J lost 2 bases. Looked up from germline, CDR1 is SGHRS and CDR2 is YFSETQ. The receptor was isolated from a male donor aged 60 or over who later had graft-versus-host disease after an allogeneic stem cell transplant. The sequenced sample was blood, obtained before transplantation. This chain links TRBV5-1 with TRBJ1-1; TRBD1 matches 9 bases. In nucleotides, the CDR3 is TGCGCCAGCAGCTTGTTGACAGGGGGAAACACTGAAGCTTTCTTT. Translating gives CASSLLTGGNTEAFF. Full variable domain (outside the CDR3, taken from reference TRBV5-1 and TRBJ1-1): KAGVTQTPRYLIKTRGQQVTLSCSPISGHRSVSWYQQTPGQGLQFLFEYFSETQRNKGNFPGRFSGRQFSNSRSEMNVSTLELGDSALYLCASSLLTGGNTEAFFGQGTRLTVV.